The 16 T cell receptor beta chains below all came from one sample that was sequenced in a study of blood T cell repertoires in COVID-19. Profiling relied on immunoSEQ multiplex PCR, and the TCRdb table lists in-frame clones only, not all of them. Of around 200,000 clones in the sample, about 86% were seen once. The specimen was peripheral blood. The receptors were sampled from a man in his fifties or sixties with active or convalescent COVID-19.

The CDR3 bases are TGTGCCTGGAGTGTAGAGGGGGCAATGGGCTACACCTTC. Translated, it gives CAWSVEGAMGYTF. The chain uses TRBV30 and TRBJ1-2; 7 nucleotides align to TRBD1. The CDR3 length is 13 residues. Germline assignment: CDR1 GTSNPN and CDR2 SVGIG (reference sequence). V shed 0 bases and J 8 bases; nucleotides not matched to a gene: 6.

The V and J genes are TRBV19 and TRBJ1-1, with D tentatively TRBD1 (6 bases). Trimming pared 4 bases from V and 3 bases from J, leaving 15 bases between. Germline V gives CDR1 LNHDA, CDR2 SQIVND (reference sequence). The CDR3 runs to 15 residues. In DNA form, the CDR3 reads TGTGCCAGTAGTACCTATACAGGGTTCGACACTGAAGCTTTCTTT. It encodes CASSTYTGFDTEAFF.

The chain joins TRBV30 to TRBJ1-4; 10 nucleotides line up with TRBD1. The germline CDR1 and CDR2 sequences are GTSNPN and SVGIG (reference sequence). CDR3 length: 13 residues. V was clipped by 5 bases and J by 5 bases; unmatched bases: 2. The CDR3 protein is CAWGTGVNEKLFF. CDR3 bases: TGTGCCTGGGGGACAGGGGTGAATGAAAAACTGTTTTTT.

The rearrangement links TRBV2 to TRBJ1-1; TRBD1 matches 7 bases. Germline-derived CDR1 and CDR2 are SNHLY and FYNNEI. Trimming removed 6 bases from V and 5 bases from J; junction bases left unmatched: 15. The CDR3 contains 16 residues. The CDR3 loop is CASSKPKTGLRTEAFF. The CDR3 DNA follows: TGTGCCAGCAGCAAGCCTAAGACAGGGCTGAGGACTGAAGCTTTCTTT.

The chain has TRBV9 and TRBJ2-7; 9 bases are shared with TRBD1. CDR3 length equals 15 residues. Trimming removed 3 bases from V and 3 bases from J; junction bases left unmatched: 7. Germline CDR1 SGDLS, CDR2 YYNGEE. DNA of the CDR3: TGTGCCAGCAGCGGGGAGGGGACAGGGCTCTACGAGCAGTACTTC. Protein sequence: CASSGEGTGLYEQYF.

Only a few counts were recorded for this clone. This chain joins TRBV28 and TRBJ2-2; TRBD1 matches 10 bases. Losses at the gene ends were 2 bases for V and 5 bases for J; bases not matched to a gene: 5. Germline CDR1 and CDR2: MDHEN and SYDVKM. The CDR3 runs to 16 residues. The CDR3 region is CASSLRQGAGTGELFF. The CDR3 DNA is TGTGCCAGCAGTTTAAGACAGGGGGCTGGGACCGGGGAGCTGTTTTTT.

The gene calls are TRBV29-1 and TRBJ1-1, with D tentatively TRBD1 (5 bases). The CDR3 extends over 13 amino acids. Between the trimmed V and J ends, which lost 7 bases and 5 bases, there was a span of 17 bases. The germline CDR1 and CDR2 sequences are SQVTM and ANQGSEA. CDR3 sequence reads: CSAEPGGLTEAFF. The DNA for the CDR3 is TGCAGCGCTGAGCCGGGGGGGTTGACTGAAGCTTTCTTT. The whole variable domain, remainder taken from reference TRBV29-1 and TRBJ1-1, is SAVISQKPSRDICQRGTSLTIQCQVDSQVTMMFWYRQQPGQSLTLIATANQGSEATYESGFVIDKFPISRPNLTFSTLTVSNMSPEDSSIYLCSAEPGGLTEAFFGQGTRLTVV.

The rearrangement uses TRBV30 and TRBJ2-7; the match to TRBD2 covers 10 bases. The CDR3 extends over 15 amino acids. From germline, CDR1 is GTSNPN and CDR2 SVGIG (reference sequence). Trimming at V came to 3 bases and at J to 5 bases, leaving 10 bases not matched to a gene. This CDR3 is CAWRASGGLPHEQYF. The CDR3 DNA reads TGTGCCTGGAGGGCTAGCGGGGGCCTCCCTCACGAGCAGTACTTC.

This chain uses TRBV7-9 with TRBJ2-3, with no clear D. Between the trimmed V and J ends, which lost 2 bases and 4 bases, there was a span of 7 bases. The CDR3 runs 13 residues. Germline CDR1 reads SEHNR; CDR2 reads FQNEAQ (reference sequence). CDR3 sequence: CASSLSEADTQYF. The CDR3 bases are TGTGCCAGCAGCTTAAGTGAGGCAGATACGCAGTATTTT.

The chain combines TRBV2 with TRBJ1-2; the D gene is possibly TRBD1 (5 bases). The CDR3 loop spans 14 amino acids. V gave up 4 bases and J gave up 7 bases, with 16 bases separating them. Germline assignment: CDR1 SNHLY and CDR2 FYNNEI. CDR3 loop: CASSGRQGLSGYTF. CDR3 bases: TGTGCCAGCAGTGGTCGGCAGGGTTTGAGTGGCTACACCTTC.

This clone was observed a few times. The V and J genes are TRBV7-8 and TRBJ1-2, with 7 bases aligning to TRBD1. The CDR3 consists of 13 residues. From germline, CDR1 is SGHVS and CDR2 FQNEAQ. V shed 4 bases, J shed 1 base, and the junction held 0 bases outside the gene matches. CDR3: CASSWDSNYGYTF. CDR3 DNA sequence: TGTGCCAGCAGCTGGGACAGTAACTATGGCTACACCTTC.

The V gene is TRBV19, the J gene TRBJ1-3, with unresolved D. The V gene's germline CDR1 is LNHDA and CDR2 SQIVND (reference sequence). This CDR3 comprises 14 residues. Between the trimmed V and J ends, which lost 3 bases and 2 bases, there was a span of 8 bases. CDR3 sequence (DNA): TGTGCCAGTAGTATGGCGGGGACTGGAAACACCATATATTTT. This codes for CASSMAGTGNTIYF.

J is TRBJ1-1 and V is TRBV6-2 or TRBV6-3; no definite D call. CDR3 length: 12 residues. Germline assignment: CDR1 MNHEY and CDR2 SVGEGT. V was cut by 6 bases and J by 1 base, with 6 bases left in between. CDR3 coding DNA: TGTGCCAGCAGCGCGTCGAACACTGAAGCTTTCTTT. Residues: CASSASNTEAFF.

The CDR3 DNA sequence: TGTGCCACCAGCAAAACCGACTTCCTGGAGCAGTACTTC. This codes for CATSKTDFLEQYF. J is TRBJ2-7 and V is TRBV15; D ambiguous. Trimming pared 4 bases from V and 7 bases from J, leaving 14 bases between. Germline values: CDR1 LNHNV, CDR2 YYDKDF (reference sequence). The CDR3 is 13 residues long.

This clone was seen just once. The CDR3 reads CASSQVSTGNSDTQYF. In DNA, the CDR3 is TGTGCCAGCAGCCAAGTATCCACAGGGAATTCAGATACGCAGTATTTT. The rearrangement uses TRBV3-1 (or the pseudogene TRBV3-2) and TRBJ2-3, with D possibly TRBD1 on 6 matching bases. Germline values: CDR1 LGHDT, CDR2 YNNKEL (reference sequence). There are 16 residues in the CDR3. V lost 1 base, J lost 4 bases, and 15 bases lay in between.

The gene calls are TRBV11-3 and TRBJ2-7, with 11 positions matching TRBD1. V shed 4 bases and J 6 bases; nucleotides not matched to a gene: 5. The CDR3 runs 14 residues. Germline CDR1 SGHNT, CDR2 YENEEA. The CDR3 DNA sequence: TGTGCCAGCAGCTCGAGGACAGGGGGCGGCGAGCAGTACTTC. Translation gives CASSSRTGGGEQYF.